These T cell receptor beta chains were read from a single sample in a study of blood T cell repertoires in COVID-19. Only in-frame clones appear in the TCRdb table, and some are missing; sequencing was by immunoSEQ multiplex PCR. The sample lists tens of thousands of clones; 85% to 90% were seen once. The sample consisted of peripheral blood. These receptors all come from a man aged 70 or older with active COVID-19. Each CDR3 is given without its conserved first and last residue. Each record gives: J gene, V gene, CDR3 protein.

TRBJ2-7,TRBV27,ASSRRGARDEQY
TRBJ2-7,TRBV27,ASSIEGGSYEQY
TRBJ2-2,TRBV3-1/TRBV3-2,ASSPTNTGELF
TRBJ2-1,TRBV5-6,ASSLARDSSGV
TRBJ2-5,TRBV24-1,ATSDRNRGLGETQY
TRBJ2-2,TRBV5-1,ASSVQGVTGELF
TRBJ2-7,TRBV5-4,ASSTGQQYEQY
TRBJ2-1,TRBV5-1,ASSSGGGVYNEQF
TRBJ1-5,TRBV4-3,ASSHVGQGNQPQH
TRBJ2-1,TRBV7-9,ASRLGGGSYNEQF
TRBJ2-3,TRBV2,ASSRLDQSTDTQY
TRBJ2-2,TRBV7-9,ASSLIPKKNTGELF
TRBJ1-6,TRBV7-2,ASSARPLEPLH